This entry features one T cell receptor beta chain sequence. The data belong to a study of cytomegalovirus exposure and HLA in healthy donors. Study details: Around 85 million unique TCR sequences came from HLA-typed donors in an early release. Genotyping of hundreds of donors showed that about 79% belonged to the Caucasian-associated ancestry cluster.

Healthy people donating bone marrow made up the donors. A multiplex PCR was run with 60 Vbeta primers and 13 Jbeta primers. Clones were read by immunoSEQ multiplex PCR, and TCRdb kept only the in-frame ones, dropping some. The sample lists approximately 160,000 clones, roughly 80% occurring once. CDR3 size: 17 residues. The germline gives CDR1 SGHRS, CDR2 YFSETQ. V lost 0 bases, J lost 4 bases, and 16 bases lay in between. The clonotype originates from a man aged 25 to 40 in good health and CMV-seropositive. The sequencing sample was made of PBMCs. This chain uses TRBV5-1 with TRBJ2-2; D is perhaps TRBD1 (6 bases). DNA for the CDR3: TGCGCCAGCAGCTTGGCGGTAGGGGCAGGGGCCACCGGGGAGCTGTTTTTT. This encodes CASSLAVGAGATGELFF.